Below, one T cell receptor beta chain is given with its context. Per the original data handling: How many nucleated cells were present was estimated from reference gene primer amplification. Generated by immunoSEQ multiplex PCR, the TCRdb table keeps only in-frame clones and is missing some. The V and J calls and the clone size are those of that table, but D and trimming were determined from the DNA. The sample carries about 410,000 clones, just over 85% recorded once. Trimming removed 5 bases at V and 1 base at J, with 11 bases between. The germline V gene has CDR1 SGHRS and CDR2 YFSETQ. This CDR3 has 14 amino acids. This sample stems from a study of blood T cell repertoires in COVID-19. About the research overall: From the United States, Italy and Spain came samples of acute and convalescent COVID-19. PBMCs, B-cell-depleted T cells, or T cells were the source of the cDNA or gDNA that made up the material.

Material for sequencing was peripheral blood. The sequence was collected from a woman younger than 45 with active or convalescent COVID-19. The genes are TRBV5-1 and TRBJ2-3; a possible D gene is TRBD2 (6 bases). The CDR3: CASSSLARTDTQYF. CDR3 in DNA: TGCGCCAGCAGTTCGCTAGCGCGCACAGATACGCAGTATTTT.